This TCR beta chain originates from a study of human T cells and chemical hapten exposure. Study-wide findings and caveats: There was no change with DPC sensitization in TCRs above 1 in 1000 frequency. The study found expanded TCRs formed significantly more large CDR3 similarity clusters than controls.

The CDR3 totals 18 residues. Germline CDR1 is MGHRA and CDR2 is YSYEKL. The ends lost 1 base at V and 6 bases at J; junction bases unmatched: 10. Individual cDNA molecules (in the library) carried attached unique molecular identifiers. A single record per CDR3 protein comes from TCRdb applying MiXCR to the RACE reads. Of 300,000 to 450,000 distinct CDR3 sequences detected, around 5.5% appear once; the ten largest clones hold around 8.8%. Time point specified: pre-sensitization, week 0. The treatment is: therapeutic diphenylcyclopropenone sensitization with weekly scalp DPC. Every donor had alopecia and was 18 to 70 years old; all were suitable for DPC. Details on this clonotype: Its target is unknown.

The sequencing here drew on whole blood, taken in connection with sensitization to the hapten diphenylcyclopropenone (DPC). The gene calls are TRBV4-1 and TRBJ1-5; 12 nucleotides match TRBD1. The receptor's source is a woman between 18 and 30 years old with alopecia areata. Some clones in this sample may be carry-over from other donors' samples. CDR3 in amino acids: CASSQGVVWDRGRQPQHF. CDR3 nucleotides: TGCGCCAGCAGCCAAGGGGTAGTTTGGGACAGGGGGCGTCAGCCCCAGCATTTT.